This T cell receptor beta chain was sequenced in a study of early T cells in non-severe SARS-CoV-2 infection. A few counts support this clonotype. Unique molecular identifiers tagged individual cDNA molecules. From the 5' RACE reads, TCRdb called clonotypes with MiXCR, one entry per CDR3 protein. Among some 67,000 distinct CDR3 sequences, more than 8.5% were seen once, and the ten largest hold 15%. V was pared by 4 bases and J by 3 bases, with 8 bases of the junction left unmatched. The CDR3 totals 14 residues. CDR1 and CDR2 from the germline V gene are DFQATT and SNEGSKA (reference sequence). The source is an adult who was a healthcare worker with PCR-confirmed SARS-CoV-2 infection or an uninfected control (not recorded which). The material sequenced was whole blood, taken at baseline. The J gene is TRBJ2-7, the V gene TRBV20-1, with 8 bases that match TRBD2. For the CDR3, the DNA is TGCAGTGCTACAGATACTAGCGGTTACTACGAGCAGTACTTC. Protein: CSATDTSGYYEQYF.